Presented here are 29 T cell receptor beta chains from one specimen sequenced in a study of shared clonotypes between healthy human individuals (dated by TCRdb to about 2020). The library came from the immunoSEQ multiplex PCR assay. The table was pulled from immuneACCESS by TCRdb, which kept in-frame rearrangements only. Such tables lose some clones; where checked, under half of the loss comes from unresolved V genes, and the rest has no known cause. This sample holds 1.4 million or so clones; approximately 98.5% were observed only once. The ten biggest clones cover about 0.35% of the sample. Material for sequencing was naive CD4+ T cells sorted from blood. The meaning of the sample's cell subset or site label: CD45RA+ positively selected. The source is a man under 40 in good health.

The chain has TRBV6-1 and TRBJ2-7; possibly TRBD2 for D (5 bases). Trimming took 3 bases from V and 2 from J, leaving 14 bases between them. Looked up from germline, CDR1 is MNHNS and CDR2 is SASEGT. This CDR3 is built from 15 residues. CDR3: CASSERDTLTYEQYF. The CDR3 region has the DNA TGTGCCAGCAGTGAGAGGGATACCCTAACCTACGAGCAGTACTTC.

This chain connects TRBV5-6 to TRBJ1-5; D unresolved. Germline CDR1 and CDR2: SGHDT and YYEEEE. The V end lost 0 bases, the J end lost 0 bases, and 7 bases lay between the germline ends. The CDR3 consists of 15 residues. The CDR3: CASSLARYSNQPQHF. As DNA, the CDR3 is TGTGCCAGCAGCTTGGCCAGGTATAGCAATCAGCCCCAGCATTTT.

The rearrangement joins TRBV9 to TRBJ1-2; 8 bases match TRBD1. Looked up from germline, CDR1 is SGDLS and CDR2 is YYNGEE. With 4 bases clipped from V and 1 base from J, the junction kept 6 bases outside the gene matches. There are 15 residues in the CDR3. CDR3 sequence (DNA): TGTGCCAGCAGCTCGCGGGACAGGATTAACTATGGCTACACCTTC. Translating gives CASSSRDRINYGYTF.

A single count supports this clone. The chain links TRBV6-5 to TRBJ2-7; possibly TRBD2 for D (7 bases). Between the trimmed V and J ends, which lost 6 bases and 6 bases, there was a span of 21 bases. The CDR3 loop spans 15 amino acids. Germline V lookup: CDR1 MNHEY, CDR2 SVGAGI. The CDR3: CASRDQEGGSAEQYF. In nucleotides, the CDR3 is TGTGCCAGCAGGGACCAGGAGGGGGGGTCGGCCGAGCAGTACTTC.

This rearrangement joins TRBV14 to TRBJ1-4, with D maybe TRBD1 (5 bases). CDR1 and CDR2 from the germline V gene are SGHDN and FVKESK. The V end lost 4 bases, the J end lost 5 bases, and 17 bases lay between the germline ends. The CDR3 length is 16 residues. CDR3 nucleotide sequence: TGTGCCAGCAGCCCACACCGGGGCCCACAAAATGAAAAACTGTTTTTT. The encoded protein is CASSPHRGPQNEKLFF.

Notes on this clone: This sample also contains other DNA sequences that code for the same CDR3. This chain uses TRBV28 with TRBJ2-7, with D unclear. Trimming took off 2 bases at V and 5 bases at J, with 4 bases between the two ends. CDR3 length: 11 amino acids. From germline, CDR1 is MDHEN and CDR2 SYDVKM. CDR3 DNA: TGTGCCAGCAGTTTAGGCAACGAGCAGTACTTC. Amino acid sequence: CASSLGNEQYF.

The V gene is TRBV5-4, the J gene TRBJ2-5; 9 bases line up with TRBD2. V was pared by 4 bases and J by 5 bases, with 6 bases of the junction left unmatched. The CDR3 consists of 14 residues. The germline V gene has CDR1 SGHNT and CDR2 YYREEE (reference sequence). The CDR3 loop is CASSVAGAQETQYF. The CDR3 DNA follows: TGTGCCAGCAGCGTAGCGGGGGCCCAGGAGACCCAGTACTTC.

This chain connects TRBV18 to TRBJ2-2; D remains unclear. V lost 3 bases, J lost 3 bases, and 14 bases lay in between. Germline values: CDR1 KGHSH, CDR2 LQKENI. The CDR3 runs 16 residues. The CDR3 protein is CASSPAPPGYTGELFF. CDR3 nucleotides: TGTGCCAGCTCACCCGCTCCACCCGGGTACACCGGGGAGCTGTTTTTT.

The chain joins TRBV5-1 to TRBJ2-5, with TRBD2 matching over 8 bases. This CDR3 contains 15 residues. The germline V gene has CDR1 SGHRS and CDR2 YFSETQ. J was trimmed by 5 bases and V by 4 bases; bases with no gene match: 10. CDR3 region: CASSRTSGGAETQYF. The DNA of the CDR3 is TGCGCCAGCAGCCGTACTAGCGGAGGAGCGGAGACCCAGTACTTC.

This clone appeared a single time. This chain connects TRBV5-1 to TRBJ2-3; 12 nucleotides line up with TRBD2. The germline V gene has CDR1 SGHRS and CDR2 YFSETQ. The CDR3 totals 17 residues. J gave up 6 bases and V 1 base, and 9 bases lay outside the gene matches. The DNA of the CDR3 is TGCGCCAGCAGCTTGCCTCTAGCGGGAGGGCCGCTTGATACGCAGTATTTT. Translating it yields CASSLPLAGGPLDTQYF.

The chain employs TRBV4-3 and TRBJ2-3, with D tentatively TRBD1 (5 bases). V shed 0 bases and J shed 10 bases, with 14 bases lying between them. Germline CDR1 reads LGHNA; CDR2 reads YSLEER. The length of the CDR3 is 14 residues. CDR3 nucleotide sequence: TGCGCCAGCAGCCAAGACGGCAGGGTTCAGTCGCAGTATTTT. The encoded protein is CASSQDGRVQSQYF.

The rearrangement joins TRBV6-1 to TRBJ2-1, with TRBD2 as a possible D gene (5 bases). The CDR3 has 14 residues. Germline CDR1 is MNHNS and CDR2 is SASEGT. Between the trimmed V and J ends, which lost 5 bases and 5 bases, there was a span of 13 bases. Written as DNA, the CDR3 is TGTGCCAGCAGTCTTCCTAGCAGCCACAATGAGCAGTTCTTC. This encodes CASSLPSSHNEQFF.

This clone has a single count. The J gene is TRBJ2-3, the V gene TRBV4-3; D gene uncertain. In germline, CDR1 is LGHNA, CDR2 YSLEER. CDR3 size: 15 residues. The V end was cut by 1 base, the J end by 5 bases, with 13 bases between. The CDR3 region is CASSQGSMPGDTQYF. The DNA of the CDR3 is TGCGCCAGCAGCCAAGGATCGATGCCCGGAGATACGCAGTATTTT.

This chain uses TRBV11-2 with TRBJ2-1; 10 bases fit TRBD2. CDR3 length: 17 amino acids. CDR1 SGHAT and CDR2 FQNNGV come from the germline V gene. With V trimmed by 6 bases and J by 6 bases, 14 bases remained unmatched. The CDR3 region is CASSITYSGRPVNEQFF. CDR3 sequence (DNA): TGTGCCAGCAGTATTACTTATAGCGGGAGGCCAGTCAATGAGCAGTTCTTC.

This clone was found once. The rearrangement uses TRBV9 and TRBJ2-7; D gene uncertain. The CDR3 is made up of 12 amino acids. V was pared by 3 bases and J by 6 bases, with 10 bases between. Per germline, CDR1 SGDLS and CDR2 YYNGEE. The CDR3 reads CASSGPYTEQYF. DNA for the CDR3: TGTGCCAGCAGCGGACCTTACACCGAGCAGTACTTC.

The rearrangement uses TRBV18 and TRBJ2-7; D ambiguous. The CDR3 totals 14 residues. V gave up 6 bases and J gave up 2 bases, with 14 bases separating them. Germline-derived CDR1 and CDR2 are KGHSH and LQKENI. CDR3 DNA sequence: TGTGCCAGCTCTCCGGAGAGACTTACCTACGAGCAGTACTTC. Translation: CASSPERLTYEQYF.

The rearrangement joins TRBV5-1 to TRBJ2-5; TRBD1 aligns across 10 bases. The CDR3 has 16 residues. The trim removed 1 base at V and 5 bases at J, leaving 8 bases unmatched. Germline V CDR1 and CDR2: SGHRS, YFSETQ. The CDR3 is CASSLSWTGGTETQYF. In nucleotides, the CDR3 is TGCGCCAGCAGCTTGTCCTGGACAGGGGGAACGGAGACCCAGTACTTC.

Note on this clone: Other DNA sequences within the sample encode an identical CDR3. The rearrangement joins TRBV11-2 to TRBJ2-3; D possibly corresponds to TRBD2 (5 bases). The V gene's germline CDR1 is SGHAT and CDR2 FQNNGV. The CDR3 has 14 amino acids. Deletions cut 1 base from V and 3 bases from J, with 8 bases between. In DNA form, the CDR3 reads TGTGCCAGCAGCTTAGTGGCGGGTACAGATACGCAGTATTTT. This gives the protein CASSLVAGTDTQYF.

The chain links TRBV10-2 to TRBJ2-7; 8 bases map to TRBD2. Trimming cost V 6 bases and J 7 bases; bases outside gene matches: 8. The CDR3 spans 13 residues. CDR1 is WSHSY, CDR2 SAAADI, per germline. The CDR3 sequence: CASRTSETMEQYF. The CDR3 DNA follows: TGCGCCAGCAGGACTAGCGAGACGATGGAGCAGTACTTC.

V gene TRBV6-1 combines with J gene TRBJ1-2; D not resolved. With 0 bases removed from V and 3 bases from J, the gap between germline ends came to 5 bases. This CDR3 region has 13 residues. Germline CDR1 reads MNHNS; CDR2 reads SASEGT. CDR3 in amino acids: CASSEAVDYGYTF. The CDR3 DNA follows: TGTGCCAGCAGTGAAGCGGTAGACTATGGCTACACCTTC.

The chain combines TRBV5-1 with TRBJ2-5, with D possibly matching TRBD1 (6 bases). CDR1 SGHRS and CDR2 YFSETQ come from the germline V gene. The CDR3 consists of 13 residues. Trimming cost V 4 bases and J 5 bases, with 12 bases left between them. The CDR3 nucleotides are TGCGCCAGCAGCCGGACAGCTTCGGAGACCCAGTACTTC. This sequence encodes CASSRTASETQYF.

The genes are TRBV9 and TRBJ2-1; 7 nucleotides match TRBD2. This CDR3 contains 15 residues. Germline CDR1 and CDR2: SGDLS and YYNGEE. V shed 4 bases, J shed 5 bases, and the junction held 9 bases outside the gene matches. Here the CDR3 DNA reads TGTGCCAGCAGCCCTGGGGGAGGGTCCCACAATGAGCAGTTCTTC. Its protein product is CASSPGGGSHNEQFF.

This rearrangement joins TRBV9 to TRBJ2-3; 11 bases are shared with TRBD2. The trim removed 1 base at V and 1 base at J, leaving 20 bases unmatched. Germline assignment: CDR1 SGDLS and CDR2 YYNGEE. The CDR3 runs 22 residues. This chain's CDR3 is CASSVSRVGLAGKIHGTDTQYF. The CDR3 DNA is TGTGCCAGCAGCGTATCCCGGGTCGGACTAGCGGGCAAGATACACGGCACAGATACGCAGTATTTT.

V is TRBV7-2 and J is TRBJ2-7, with 10 bases aligning to TRBD2. This CDR3 has 18 amino acids. Germline V gene data show CDR1 as SGHTA and CDR2 as FQGNSA. V dropped 6 bases and J dropped 3; count of bases not matched to a gene: 17. CDR3 DNA sequence: TGTGCCAGCAGTCGGAAGACTAGCGGGTCCCTCCAAGGCTACGAGCAGTACTTC. Protein product: CASSRKTSGSLQGYEQYF.

The rearrangement links TRBV6-1 to TRBJ2-7, with D possibly TRBD2 on 7 matching bases. Per germline, CDR1 MNHNS and CDR2 SASEGT. There are 16 residues in the CDR3. V was clipped by 2 bases and J by 1 base, with 15 bases between them. Here the CDR3 DNA reads TGTGCCAGCAGTGAATGGGGGGGGCGTTGGTCCTACGAGCAGTACTTC. Amino acid sequence: CASSEWGGRWSYEQYF.

The chain employs TRBV29-1 and TRBJ2-2, with 9 bases that match TRBD1. Germline V CDR1 and CDR2: SQVTM, ANQGSEA. CDR3 size: 15 residues. The V gene end was trimmed by 7 bases and the J gene end by 5 bases; junction bases not matched to a gene: 11. DNA for the CDR3: TGCAGCGCCCTAGGCCGGGACAGGGAGACCGGGGAGCTGTTTTTT. As protein: CSALGRDRETGELFF.

The chain joins TRBV19 to TRBJ1-5; D is unclear. Looked up from germline, CDR1 is LNHDA and CDR2 is SQIVND (reference sequence). This CDR3 has 18 residues. The V end was cut by 1 base, the J end by 1 base, with 17 bases between. In DNA, the CDR3 is TGTGCCAGTAGTATAGCACAACCCTCGGGCAGGAGCAATCAGCCCCAGCATTTT. Its translation is CASSIAQPSGRSNQPQHF.

This rearrangement joins TRBV5-8 to TRBJ2-1; D might be TRBD1 (6 bases). The ends were cut back, 3 bases at V and 0 bases at J, with 16 bases in the middle. There are 17 residues in the CDR3. The germline CDR1 and CDR2 sequences are SGHTS and YDEGEE. CDR3 residues: CASSSGPTGGSYNEQFF. DNA for the CDR3: TGTGCCAGCAGCTCTGGACCGACAGGAGGCTCCTACAATGAGCAGTTCTTC. The full variable domain, completed using reference TRBV5-8 and TRBJ2-1, is EAGVTQSPTHLIKTRGQQATLRCSPISGHTSVYWYQQALGLGLQFLLWYDEGEERNRGNFPPRFSGRQFPNYSSELNVNALELEDSALYLCASSSGPTGGSYNEQFFGPGTRLTVL.

V and J are TRBV10-3 and TRBJ2-3, with 9 nucleotides matching TRBD1. The junction had 15 bases not matched to a gene; V was cut back by 6 bases and J by 8 bases. CDR1 is ENHRY, CDR2 SYGVKD, per germline. The CDR3 contains 16 residues. CDR3 nucleotide sequence: TGTGCCATCAGGGATGGACAGGGGACCTCCCGGGTTACGCAGTATTTT. Protein sequence: CAIRDGQGTSRVTQYF.